One sample yielded the 11 T cell receptor beta chains listed below, sequenced in a study of T cells in Graves' hyperthyroidism and ophthalmopathy (dated by TCRdb to between 2018 and 2020). The library was obtained by multiplex PCR. TCRdb shows the sequencer as Illumina HiSeq 2000. The TCR beta CDR3 regions were amplified from RNA transcripts. A first-round RT-PCR of the TCR CDR3 used the HTBI primer set with the Qiagen OneStep RT-PCR kit. TCRdb applied fastp at Q25 and MiXCR to the public reads, then kept only in-frame beta chains. Rows with a matching CDR3 protein are joined into one entry that keeps the most common DNA and genes. The sample table records about 550,000 distinct CDR3 sequences; less than 25% of these occur just once. Around 27% of the sample comes from the top ten. Sequenced input: blood. The receptor set was obtained from a man younger than 35 with Graves' hyperthyroidism.

This clonotype was seen at least ten times. This chain uses TRBV20-1 with TRBJ1-1; 10 bases align to TRBD1. The V and J ends lost 1 base and 12 bases, in that order; junction bases with no gene match: 8. The CDR3 has 13 amino acids. The germline V gene encodes CDR1 DFQATT and CDR2 SNEGSKA (reference sequence). The CDR3 nucleotides are TGCAGTGCTAGAGGACAGGGGGCCACCTCGACTTTCTTT. Translation: CSARGQGATSTFF.

This clonotype has a handful of counts. The gene calls are TRBV5-1 and TRBJ2-2, with TRBD1 matching over 8 bases. The CDR3 spans 17 residues. From germline, CDR1 is SGHRS and CDR2 YFSETQ. V was pared by 0 bases and J by 1 base, with 5 bases of the junction left unmatched. CDR3 sequence: CASSLVQGAWNTGELFF. The CDR3 DNA reads TGCGCCAGCAGCTTGGTCCAGGGGGCATGGAACACCGGGGAGCTGTTTTTT.

This clonotype was detected ten times or more. The chain has TRBV12-3 or TRBV12-4 and TRBJ2-7, with 8 bases matching TRBD2. This CDR3 has 15 amino acids. The V segment lost 6 bases and the J segment 0 bases; nucleotides outside the gene matches: 7. In DNA form, the CDR3 reads TGTGCCAGCAGCACGGCGGGGGGCCTCTCCTACGAGCAGTACTTC. Translating it yields CASSTAGGLSYEQYF.

This clonotype has just a few counts. V and J are TRBV3-1 and TRBJ1-5; 10 bases fit TRBD1. The germline CDR1 and CDR2 sequences are LGHDT and YNNKEL (reference sequence). Trimming removed 0 bases from V and 0 bases from J; junction bases left unmatched: 11. The CDR3 is 20 amino acids. The CDR3 DNA follows: TGTGCCAGCAGCCAAGATGCGGCGGGACAGGGGAAGTTTAGCAATCAGCCCCAGCATTTT. Its translation is CASSQDAAGQGKFSNQPQHF.

This clonotype was picked up many times. The germline gene is not matched at one end of the junction; a read error may be the cause. The chain employs TRBV28 and TRBJ1-1, with unresolved D. CDR3 size: 11 residues. Per germline, CDR1 MDHEN and CDR2 SYDVKM. CDR3 sequence reads: CASTPGAKLQF. The CDR3 region has the DNA TGTGCCAGCACCCCAGGCGCCAAGCTCCAATTT.

Ten or more counts support this clonotype. Sequence at one end of the junction differs from germline and may be a read error. The V and J genes are TRBV28 and TRBJ2-2; a possible D gene is TRBD2 (6 bases). Germline CDR1 is MDHEN and CDR2 is SYDVKM. The CDR3 extends over 15 amino acids. DNA for the CDR3: TGTGCCAGCAGTTTACCCAGCGTGGGCACCGGGGGGCTGTTTTTT. Translated: CASSLPSVGTGGLFF. Filled out from reference TRBV28 and TRBJ2-2, the complete variable domain reads DVKVTQSSRYLVKRTGEKVFLECVQDMDHENMFWYRQDPGLGLRLIYFSYDVKMKEKGDIPEGYSVSREKKERFSLILESASTNQTSMYLCASSLPSVGTGGLFFGEGSRLTVL.

This clonotype was detected many times. J is TRBJ1-1 and V is TRBV28; 7 positions agree with TRBD1. CDR1 MDHEN and CDR2 SYDVKM come from the germline V gene. The CDR3 is 15 residues long. V shed 6 bases, J shed 5 bases, and the junction held 12 bases outside the gene matches. The CDR3 loop reads CASSRGRSRGTEAFF. The CDR3 DNA reads TGTGCCAGCAGCCGAGGTCGTTCCAGGGGGACTGAAGCTTTCTTT. The full variable domain, rest sourced from reference TRBV28 and TRBJ1-1, is DVKVTQSSRYLVKRTGEKVFLECVQDMDHENMFWYRQDPGLGLRLIYFSYDVKMKEKGDIPEGYSVSREKKERFSLILESASTNQTSMYLCASSRGRSRGTEAFFGQGTRLTVV.

This clonotype showed up just once. The chain uses TRBV2 and TRBJ2-3, with D perhaps matching TRBD1 (5 bases). The CDR3 loop spans 14 amino acids. CDR1 is SNHLY and CDR2 is FYNNEI in the germline V gene. V was shortened by 8 bases and J by 0 bases, with 12 bases between the two germline ends. CDR3 amino acids: CASRSWTSTDTQYF. CDR3 sequence (DNA): TGTGCCAGCCGTAGCTGGACAAGCACAGATACGCAGTATTTT.

This clonotype was observed at least ten times. This chain joins TRBV6-1 and TRBJ1-1, with no clear D. V gave up 2 bases and J gave up 7 bases, with 8 bases separating them. The CDR3 totals 12 residues. Per germline, CDR1 MNHNS and CDR2 SASEGT. The CDR3 nucleotides read TGTGCCAGCAGTGAACAAGTGGTTGAAGCTTTCTTT. Amino acids: CASSEQVVEAFF.

This clonotype was recorded many times. This sequence joins TRBV28 and TRBJ1-2; no clear D gene. Trimming cost V 7 bases and J 4 bases, with 10 bases left between them. Germline V gene sequence: CDR1 MDHEN, CDR2 SYDVKM. This CDR3 comprises 12 residues. This CDR3 is CASTPSSYGYTF. The CDR3, as DNA: TGTGCCAGCACCCCGAGTAGCTATGGCTACACCTTC.

This clonotype was detected ten times or more. The J gene is TRBJ1-2, the V gene TRBV28; D is unclear. Germline CDR1 reads MDHEN; CDR2 reads SYDVKM. Between the trimmed V and J ends, which lost 3 bases and 6 bases, there was a span of 5 bases. The CDR3 is 11 residues long. CDR3 bases: TGTGCCAGCAGTTTTGAAAATGGCTACACCTTC. The encoded protein is CASSFENGYTF.